Detailed here is one T cell receptor beta chain. This CDR3 contains 17 residues. This entry comes from a study of technical replicates of blood from four donors. Sequencing was performed with immunoSEQ multiplex PCR; in TCRdb, only in-frame clones are kept and a portion is missing. This sample has roughly 73,000 clones, with 93% found just once. This chain joins TRBV21-1 and TRBJ2-4; no DNA check was done on the table's D call, TRBD1. TRBV21-1 is a pseudogene locus. Sequencing was performed on T cells isolated from PBMCs. This receptor was taken from a human donor in good health. The CDR3 region is CASSKEGTGPRGGIQYF. In nucleotides, the CDR3 is TGTGCCAGCAGCAAAGAGGGGACAGGGCCTCGGGGCGGCATTCAGTACTTC.